This TCR beta chain was profiled in a study of shared clonotypes between healthy human individuals. How the authors handled the data: In the immunoSEQ data, sequences were junction-only and lacked quality scores, so filtering differed. TCRdb keeps only in-frame clones here, not all; method: immunoSEQ multiplex PCR. V, J and clone size were drawn from that table, and D and trimming were deduced from the DNA. The repertoire holds about 2.4 million clones, with approximately 92% as singletons. After removal of 5 bases from V and 6 bases from J, the junction contained 12 bases not matched to a gene. This CDR3 comprises 16 residues. Per the germline V gene, CDR1 is SNHLY and CDR2 is FYNNEI.

The sequencing sample was made of naive CD4+ T cells sorted from blood. Subset denoted: CD45RA+ positively selected. The TCR originated in a man younger than 35 in good health. V is TRBV2 and J is TRBJ1-5; 8 bases are shared with TRBD1. CDR3 protein: CASSSPPGGSVQPQHF. The CDR3 bases are TGTGCCAGCAGTAGTCCTCCAGGGGGCTCTGTTCAGCCCCAGCATTTT.